These T cell receptor beta chains were read from a single sample in a study of siplizumab effects on memory and regulatory T cells. Data came from immunoSEQ multiplex PCR; TCRdb stores just in-frame clones and leaves some out. The sample includes 90,000 to 140,000 clones, 93% of them seen just once. Sequenced input: CD4+ T cells sorted from blood. These receptors were obtained from a human donor in good health. Each CDR3 is given with its conserved first and last residue. The D gene is left open where the match is weak. Not every row has a clone size; where given, it reads once, few, many or a size class.

d_gene	v_gene	abundance	j_gene	CDR3nt	CDR3aa
TRBD1	TRBV5-6	-	TRBJ2-4	TGTGCCAGCAGTTTCGGCCGGGACAGGGGCTCGCACTTC	CASSFGRDRGSHF
-	TRBV6-1	-	TRBJ2-1	TGTGCCAGCAGTGAAGGTGTAGTAGGGGAGCAGTTCTTC	CASSEGVVGEQFF
TRBD2	TRBV5-1	once	TRBJ2-7	TGCGCCAGCCGAGGGGGCGGGAGGGCCTCTAGCTACGAGCAGTACTTC	CASRGGGRASSYEQYF
-	TRBV5-4	-	TRBJ2-1	TGTGCCAGCAGTTCTCCGCGGGCCTACAATGAGCAGTTCTTC	CASSSPRAYNEQFF
TRBD2	TRBV5-1	-	TRBJ2-3	TGCGCCAGCAGAGTAGCGGGGATTGGGACAGATACGCAGTATTTT	CASRVAGIGTDTQYF
-	TRBV4-2	-	TRBJ1-5	TGTGCCAGCAGCCAAGAAACCAGCAATCAGCCCCAGCATTTT	CASSQETSNQPQHF
TRBD1	TRBV7-2	-	TRBJ1-2	TGTGCCAGCAGCCCCATGGGACAGGGCTATGGCTACACCTTC	CASSPMGQGYGYTF
-	TRBV2	-	TRBJ1-1	TGTGCCAGCAGGGAATCCAGGCTCTCCGAAGCTTTCTTT	CASRESRLSEAFF
TRBD1	TRBV11-2	-	TRBJ1-1	TGTGCCAGCAGCTTAGCCCCTTGGGACAGGGGAGCTTTCTTT	CASSLAPWDRGAFF
-	TRBV30	once	TRBJ1-3	TGTGCCGGGAAAATTGCCGGAAACACCATATATTTT	CAGKIAGNTIYF
TRBD1	TRBV5-1	once	TRBJ1-4	TGCGCCAGCAGCTTGAACCCGACAGGGCAGGGCGAAAAACTGTTTTTT	CASSLNPTGQGEKLFF
TRBD1	TRBV7-9	-	TRBJ2-5	TGTGCCAGCAGCTCCACTCGGGACAGGTTCGAACAAGAGACCCAGTACTTC	CASSSTRDRFEQETQYF
-	TRBV12-5	-	TRBJ1-1	TGTGCTAGTGGCCCCGGCCTGAACACTGAAGCTTTCTTT	CASGPGLNTEAFF
-	TRBV6-5	-	TRBJ1-3	TGTGCCAGCAGTTTGGGGGGAATCGGCTCTGGAAACACCATATATTTT	CASSLGGIGSGNTIYF
TRBD1	TRBV19	-	TRBJ2-1	TGTGCCAGTAGTAAAGGGACAGGGGTAAACAATGAGCAGTTCTTC	CASSKGTGVNNEQFF
-	TRBV21-1	-	TRBJ1-2	TGTGCCAGCAACTCAGGGGGCCACAATGGCTACACCTTC	CASNSGGHNGYTF
-	TRBV19	-	TRBJ2-2	TGTGCCAGCCACGGTGATAGGGTGGCCGGGGAGCTGTTTTTT	CASHGDRVAGELFF
TRBD1	TRBV19	-	TRBJ2-5	TGTGCCAGTAGTGCGACAGGGACGTCCGAGACCCAGTACTTC	CASSATGTSETQYF
-	TRBV5-1	-	TRBJ2-5	TGCGCCAGCACCGGTTTAGAGACCCAGTACTTC	CASTGLETQYF
-	TRBV30	-	TRBJ2-1	TGTGCCTGGAGTGTAAAACGAGACAGCTACAATGAGCAGTTCTTC	CAWSVKRDSYNEQFF
-	TRBV5-1	-	TRBJ2-2	TGCGCCAGCAGCTCTCGGGGTACGAACACCGGGGAGCTGTTTTTT	CASSSRGTNTGELFF
TRBD1	TRBV6-4	-	TRBJ1-5	TGTGCCAGCAGCCTCGGACAGGGGAGGGATCAGCCCCAGCATTTT	CASSLGQGRDQPQHF
-	TRBV19	-	TRBJ2-3	TGTGCCAGTAGTCGGTATACTAGCACAGATACGCAGTATTTT	CASSRYTSTDTQYF
TRBD1	TRBV18	-	TRBJ1-1	TGTGCCAGCTCACCCCGACAGGGGTTCTCCACTGAAGCTTTCTTT	CASSPRQGFSTEAFF
TRBD1	TRBV7-9	-	TRBJ2-7	TGTGCCAGCAACACGGCGGGACAGGCCTCCTACGAGCAGTACTTC	CASNTAGQASYEQYF
-	TRBV5-1	-	TRBJ1-1	TGCGCCAGCAGCTTGGCAAACACTGAAGCTTTCTTT	CASSLANTEAFF
-	TRBV7-2	-	TRBJ2-1	TGTGCCAGCAGCCCCACCGTCGCCCATGAGCAGTTCTTC	CASSPTVAHEQFF
TRBD1	TRBV9	-	TRBJ2-6	TGTGCCAGCAGCGCCGGGACAGGAGTCTCTGGGGCCAACGTCCTGACTTTC	CASSAGTGVSGANVLTF
-	TRBV18	once	TRBJ2-3	TGTGCCAGCTCACCACTCGAGACGGTAGGAGGGCAGTATTTT	CASSPLETVGGQYF
-	TRBV5-1	-	TRBJ2-7	TGCGCCAGCAGCTTGGCCTCGGCGTCCTACGAGCAGTACTTC	CASSLASASYEQYF
-	TRBV15	-	TRBJ2-3	TGTGCCACCAGCCTAGTCAGGGGTACGCAGTATTTT	CATSLVRGTQYF
TRBD2	TRBV19	-	TRBJ2-7	TGTGCCAGCGCTAGCGGGATTACCTCCTACGAGCAGTACTTC	CASASGITSYEQYF
-	TRBV2	-	TRBJ1-1	TGTGCCAGCAGCAGGGTTAAGGGAACTGAAGCTTTCTTT	CASSRVKGTEAFF
-	TRBV9	-	TRBJ1-5	TGTGCCAGCAGCGTGGAAGGGCTTGATCAGCCCCAGCATTTT	CASSVEGLDQPQHF
TRBD2	TRBV5-4	-	TRBJ2-3	TGTGCCAGCAGCCGCGTAGCGGGAGCCCTCACAGATACGCAGTATTTT	CASSRVAGALTDTQYF
TRBD2	TRBV29-1	-	TRBJ2-2	TGCAGCGTTGTTGTAGGTGGGAGGGCCGCCGGGGAGCTGTTTTTT	CSVVVGGRAAGELFF
-	TRBV11-2	once	TRBJ1-1	TGTGCCAGCAGCCGACCTAAGGGGCTCTGGAACACTGAAGCTTTCTTT	CASSRPKGLWNTEAFF
TRBD2	TRBV5-5	-	TRBJ2-5	TGTGCCAGCAGCCCGGGACTAGCGGTAAAGGCAGAAGAGACCCAGTACTTC	CASSPGLAVKAEETQYF
-	TRBV7-8	-	TRBJ2-1	TGTGCCAGCAGCCCCCCGGGAGTAGCGGCAAAAAATGAGCAGTTCTTC	CASSPPGVAAKNEQFF
-	TRBV2	-	TRBJ2-3	TGTGCCAGCAGTAGGGGTCTTCCATCGCAGTATTTT	CASSRGLPSQYF
-	TRBV30	-	TRBJ2-3	TGTGCCTGGAGTGTACCTCGGGGATCATACTCACCAGATACGCAGTATTTT	CAWSVPRGSYSPDTQYF
-	TRBV6-5	-	TRBJ1-4	TGTGCCAGCAGTTACTCGAGGGTTCGGGCAGAAAAACTGTTTTTT	CASSYSRVRAEKLFF
TRBD2	TRBV11-2	-	TRBJ2-3	TGTGCCAGCAGCAAGGGACTAGCGGGGGGCTCCACAGATACGCAGTATTTT	CASSKGLAGGSTDTQYF
TRBD1	TRBV6-5	-	TRBJ1-1	TGTGCCAGCAGTCGGACCCCGACAGGGGGCACTGAAGCTTTCTTT	CASSRTPTGGTEAFF
TRBD1	TRBV6-4	-	TRBJ2-3	TGTGCCAGCAGCAGGGGGCGGGCAGATACGCAGTATTTT	CASSRGRADTQYF
-	TRBV14	-	TRBJ1-1	TGTGCCAGCAGCCGAATAGTGAACACTGAAGCTTTCTTT	CASSRIVNTEAFF
-	TRBV11-2	-	TRBJ2-7	TGTGCCAGCAGCTTAGCCGGGAAGGCCTACGAGCAGTACTTC	CASSLAGKAYEQYF
-	TRBV11-3	-	TRBJ2-5	TGTGCCAGCAGCTTAGTCGGCCTCCAAGAGACCCAGTACTTC	CASSLVGLQETQYF
-	TRBV7-8	-	TRBJ2-1	TGTGCCAGCAGCTTAATAGCGATTAGCTCCTACAATGAGCAGTTCTTC	CASSLIAISSYNEQFF
-	TRBV4-3	once	TRBJ1-2	TGCGCCAGCAGCCAGAAGGGGGACTATGGCTACACCTTC	CASSQKGDYGYTF
-	TRBV4-1	-	TRBJ2-5	TGCGCCAGCAGCCATGACTGGCAAGAGACCCAGTACTTC	CASSHDWQETQYF
-	TRBV11-2	-	TRBJ2-5	TGTGCCAGCAGCCGGAACAGCCAAGAGACCCAGTACTTC	CASSRNSQETQYF
TRBD1	TRBV2	once	TRBJ2-5	TGTGCCAGCAGTCGGGACAGGGCAGGGGAGACCCAGTACTTC	CASSRDRAGETQYF
-	TRBV5-6	-	TRBJ2-2	TGTGCCAGCAGCACCGTTGGCACCGGGGAGCTGTTTTTT	CASSTVGTGELFF
-	TRBV19	-	TRBJ2-2	TGTGCCGGACGCTCGACAGCGAACACCGGGGAGCTGTTTTTT	CAGRSTANTGELFF